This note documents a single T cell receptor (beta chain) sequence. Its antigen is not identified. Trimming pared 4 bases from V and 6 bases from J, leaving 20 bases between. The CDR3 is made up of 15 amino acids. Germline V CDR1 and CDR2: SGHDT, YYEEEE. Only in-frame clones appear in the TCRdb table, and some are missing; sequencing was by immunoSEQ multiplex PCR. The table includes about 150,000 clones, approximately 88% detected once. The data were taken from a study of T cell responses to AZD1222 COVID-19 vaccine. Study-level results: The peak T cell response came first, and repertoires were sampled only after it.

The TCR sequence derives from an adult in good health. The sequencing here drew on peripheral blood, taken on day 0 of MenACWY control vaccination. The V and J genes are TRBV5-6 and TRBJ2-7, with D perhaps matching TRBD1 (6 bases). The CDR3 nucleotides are TGTGCCAGCAGCCCAACCTGGACGACAGGTAGCGAGCAGTACTTC. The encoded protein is CASSPTWTTGSEQYF.